The 19 T cell receptor beta chains listed next were all sequenced from one sample in a study of STAT5B mutations in CD4+ large granular lymphocyte leukemia. Assay: immunoSEQ multiplex PCR; the TCRdb copy retains only in-frame clones and omits some. The repertoire holds approximately 20,000 clones, with roughly 87% as singletons. The sequenced sample consisted of CD4+ T cells from blood buffy coats. Receptors originate from a human donor in good health.

This chain joins TRBV11-2 and TRBJ1-2, with D possibly being TRBD1 (6 bases). The CDR3 is 17 residues long. Per germline, CDR1 SGHAT and CDR2 FQNNGV. V lost 2 bases, J lost 4 bases, and 20 bases lay in between. The chain's CDR3 is CASSLRTPGHGSYGYTF. CDR3 DNA: TGTGCCAGCAGCTTACGAACACCGGGACACGGATCCTATGGCTACACCTTC.

The chain uses TRBV27 and TRBJ1-6; 7 nucleotides align to TRBD1. Unmatched junction bases numbered 3, after V lost 5 bases and J lost 5 bases. Germline CDR1 MNHEY, CDR2 SMNVEV (reference sequence). The CDR3 has 14 residues. The DNA of the CDR3 is TGTGCCAGCAGTAAACAGGGGAATAATTCACCCCTCCACTTT. Translating it yields CASSKQGNNSPLHF.

The chain employs TRBV7-2 and TRBJ2-7, with 7 bases that match TRBD2. The CDR3 has 16 amino acids. CDR1 SGHTA and CDR2 FQGNSA come from the germline V gene. The J segment lost 3 bases and the V segment lost 4 bases, leaving 12 bases of the junction unmatched. The CDR3 DNA follows: TGTGCCAGCAGCTCCAGACTTGCGGGAGCTAACTACGAGCAGTACTTC. Translation: CASSSRLAGANYEQYF.

The chain uses TRBV28 and TRBJ2-5; tentatively, D is TRBD1 (6 bases). The ends were cut back, 2 bases at V and 3 bases at J, with 16 bases in the middle. This CDR3 comprises 16 residues. CDR1 MDHEN and CDR2 SYDVKM come from the germline V gene. As DNA, the CDR3 is TGTGCCAGCAGTTTACCCCAGGGACATCTTAAAGAGACCCAGTACTTC. Its translation is CASSLPQGHLKETQYF. Filled out from reference TRBV28 and TRBJ2-5, the complete variable domain reads DVKVTQSSRYLVKRTGEKVFLECVQDMDHENMFWYRQDPGLGLRLIYFSYDVKMKEKGDIPEGYSVSREKKERFSLILESASTNQTSMYLCASSLPQGHLKETQYFGPGTRLLVL.

The V and J genes are TRBV5-4 and TRBJ2-5, with 12 bases matching TRBD2. Looked up from germline, CDR1 is SGHNT and CDR2 is YYREEE (reference sequence). Trimming at V came to 3 bases and at J to 4 bases, leaving 4 bases not matched to a gene. The CDR3 extends over 15 amino acids. The CDR3: CASSWPGLAGETQYF. CDR3 bases: TGTGCCAGCAGCTGGCCGGGACTAGCGGGAGAGACCCAGTACTTC.

CDR3 sequence reads: CASSPTSNQPQHF. The CDR3 DNA is TGTGCCAGCAGTCCCACGAGCAATCAGCCCCAGCATTTT. The chain combines TRBV6-5 with TRBJ1-5; D gene uncertain. The ends were cut back, 5 bases at V and 1 base at J, with 6 bases in the middle. The germline V gene encodes CDR1 MNHEY and CDR2 SVGAGI. The CDR3 has 13 residues.

The chain carries TRBV5-1 and TRBJ2-3; possibly TRBD1 for D (6 bases). The CDR3 has 14 amino acids. Germline V gene lookup returns CDR1 SGHRS and CDR2 YFSETQ. The germline V and J ends were trimmed by 5 bases and 5 bases, with 15 bases remaining between them. CDR3 amino acids: CASRQQGSKDTQYF. CDR3 sequence (DNA): TGCGCCAGCAGGCAACAGGGATCGAAAGATACGCAGTATTTT.

This chain connects TRBV5-4 to TRBJ1-1, with D perhaps matching TRBD1 (5 bases). Trimming pared 4 bases from V and 2 bases from J, leaving 12 bases between. Looked up from germline, CDR1 is SGHNT and CDR2 is YYREEE (reference sequence). This CDR3 region has 14 residues. Here the CDR3 reads CASSRGAINTEAFF. The DNA of the CDR3 is TGTGCCAGCAGCCGAGGGGCAATCAACACTGAAGCTTTCTTT.

The V gene is TRBV28, the J gene TRBJ2-1, with D possibly matching TRBD2 (7 bases). The CDR3 spans 15 residues. Trimming removed 6 bases from V and 0 bases from J, with 12 bases in between. The germline V gene has CDR1 MDHEN and CDR2 SYDVKM. The CDR3 loop is CASRGGGSSYNEQFF. In DNA form, the CDR3 reads TGTGCCAGCAGGGGCGGGGGCAGCTCCTACAATGAGCAGTTCTTC.

This clone was found once. The chain joins TRBV10-3 to TRBJ2-1, with D perhaps TRBD1 (5 bases). Trimming removed 7 bases at V and 0 bases at J, with 10 bases between. The CDR3 spans 14 residues. CDR1 is ENHRY, CDR2 SYGVKD, per germline. The CDR3 coding sequence is TGTGCCATCAAAGACAGCAGCTCCTACAATGAGCAGTTCTTC. It is translated as CAIKDSSSYNEQFF.

With respect to this clone: At one end the junction does not follow the germline gene, possibly because of a read error. Different DNA sequences within this sample yield the same CDR3. V gene TRBV28 combines with J gene TRBJ1-1, with unresolved D. The CDR3 is made up of 15 amino acids. Germline V CDR1 and CDR2: MDHEN, SYDVKM. Written as DNA, the CDR3 is TGTGCCAGCAGTTTACCAGGTCTTATAAGCACTGAAGCCTTCTTT. This gives the protein CASSLPGLISTEAFF.

This chain joins TRBV30 and TRBJ2-1, with D possibly matching TRBD1 (6 bases). The CDR3 totals 15 residues. Germline assignment: CDR1 GTSNPN and CDR2 SVGIG (reference sequence). The V gene lost 5 bases and the J gene lost 2 bases, with 16 bases spanning the gap. The CDR3 sequence: CAWRLGQGPYNEQFF. The CDR3 DNA follows: TGTGCCTGGCGTCTTGGGCAGGGGCCCTACAATGAGCAGTTCTTC.

CDR3 protein: CASSLADREHGYTF. The CDR3 region has the DNA TGCGCCAGCAGCTTGGCAGACAGGGAACATGGCTACACCTTC. The J gene is TRBJ1-2, the V gene TRBV5-1; 7 bases match TRBD1. J lost 6 bases, V lost 0 bases, and 5 bases had no gene match. Germline CDR1 is SGHRS and CDR2 is YFSETQ. The CDR3 covers 14 residues.

The chain joins TRBV27 to TRBJ2-5; 7 nucleotides match TRBD1. Per the germline V gene, CDR1 is MNHEY and CDR2 is SMNVEV (reference sequence). CDR3 length: 13 residues. The trim removed 6 bases at V and 2 bases at J, leaving 3 bases unmatched. As DNA, the CDR3 is TGTGCCAGCAGCCGGGACAGACAAGAGACCCAGTACTTC. Translation: CASSRDRQETQYF.

This chain links TRBV6-6 with TRBJ2-1; 9 bases are a match to TRBD2. The CDR3 has 16 residues. J gave up 6 bases and V 0 bases, and 6 bases lay outside the gene matches. Germline CDR1 and CDR2: MNHNY and SVGAGI (reference sequence). CDR3 sequence (DNA): TGTGCCAGCAGTTACTCCGGGACTAGCCGGGCCAATGAGCAGTTCTTC. It translates to CASSYSGTSRANEQFF.

The rearrangement uses TRBV4-2 and TRBJ2-1, with 13 bases aligning to TRBD2. The CDR3 is made up of 16 amino acids. The junction had 6 bases not matched to a gene; V was cut back by 2 bases and J by 8 bases. Per germline, CDR1 LGHNA and CDR2 YNFKEQ. The chain's CDR3 is CASSQSGLAGVDEQFF. CDR3 DNA: TGTGCCAGCAGCCAATCCGGACTAGCGGGAGTGGATGAGCAGTTCTTC.

This rearrangement joins TRBV11-2 to TRBJ2-1, with 15 bases matching TRBD2. The CDR3 extends over 19 amino acids. In germline, CDR1 is SGHAT, CDR2 FQNNGV. Losses at the gene ends were 5 bases for V and 3 bases for J; bases not matched to a gene: 11. This CDR3 is CASSPQPGLAGGFYNEQFF. The CDR3 DNA reads TGTGCCAGCAGCCCGCAGCCGGGACTAGCGGGGGGATTCTACAATGAGCAGTTCTTC.

The rearrangement joins TRBV7-2 to TRBJ2-7; 10 bases align to TRBD1. Germline-derived CDR1 and CDR2 are SGHTA and FQGNSA. The CDR3 sequence is 16 residues long. V lost 4 bases, J lost 0 bases, and 6 bases stayed unmatched. The CDR3 DNA sequence: TGTGCCAGCAGCTGGACAGGGGGAGGGAGCTCCTACGAGCAGTACTTC. Its translation: CASSWTGGGSSYEQYF.

The genes are TRBV28 and TRBJ1-1; D unresolved. Looked up from germline, CDR1 is MDHEN and CDR2 is SYDVKM. The V and J ends lost 2 bases and 10 bases respectively, with 17 bases between them. The CDR3 has 14 amino acids. CDR3 DNA sequence: TGTGCCAGCAGTTTAGGGCAGCGAATTGCCAGAGCTTTCTTT. Encoded protein: CASSLGQRIARAFF.